Sequencing of this TCR beta chain was carried out in a study of cytomegalovirus exposure and HLA in healthy donors. The CDR3 totals 13 residues. The V gene end was trimmed by 6 bases and the J gene end by 4 bases; junction bases not matched to a gene: 4. Germline V gives CDR1 MGHDK, CDR2 SYGVNS. With 60 Vbeta and 13 Jbeta primers, the PCR was carried out. Clones were sequenced by immunoSEQ multiplex PCR, and TCRdb holds only the in-frame ones, with some missing. Of 130,000 or so clones listed, around 81% are singletons. The sequencing input was PBMCs. The chain joins TRBV25-1 to TRBJ1-1, with 8 positions matching TRBD1. The receptor was isolated from a woman aged 40 to 55 in good health and CMV-seronegative. The CDR3: CASSYTGGTEAFF. As DNA, the CDR3 is TGTGCCAGCAGCTATACAGGGGGCACTGAAGCTTTCTTT.